The 12 T cell receptor beta chains reported below all come from one sample, sequenced in a study of cytomegalovirus exposure and HLA in healthy donors. Vbeta (60) and Jbeta (13) primers were used in the PCR. Only in-frame clones appear in the TCRdb table, and some are missing; sequencing was by immunoSEQ multiplex PCR. This sample has 250,000 to 300,000 clones, with 80% to 90% found just once. Sample: PBMCs. Receptor source: a woman in her thirties or forties in good health and CMV-seropositive.

In its sample, this clone was seen once. This chain connects TRBV9 to TRBJ2-1; D might be TRBD2 (5 bases). This CDR3 region has 14 residues. V was trimmed by 0 bases and J by 2 bases, leaving 6 bases between them. Germline-derived CDR1 and CDR2 are SGDLS and YYNGEE. This CDR3 is CASSVDGAYNEQFF. The DNA for the CDR3 is TGTGCCAGCAGCGTAGACGGGGCCTACAATGAGCAGTTCTTC.

In its sample, this clone was seen a few times. V is TRBV19 and J is TRBJ2-5; 9 bases map to TRBD2. The J call could be wrong; TRBJ2-7 is a better fit for the DNA end. Per germline, CDR1 LNHDA and CDR2 SQIVND (reference sequence). This CDR3 contains 14 residues. In DNA, the CDR3 is TGTGCCAGTAGTCTCCTAGCGGGACCCTACGAGCAGTACTTC. It translates to CASSLLAGPYEQYF.

Only a few counts were recorded for this clone. This sequence joins TRBV5-1 and TRBJ2-4, with 9 nucleotides matching TRBD2. The CDR3 length is 16 residues. V was pared by 4 bases and J by 6 bases, with 11 bases of the junction left unmatched. CDR1 and CDR2 (germline): SGHRS, YFSETQ. The chain's CDR3 is CASSPNLAGWGNIQYF. The CDR3 region has the DNA TGCGCCAGCAGCCCAAATCTAGCGGGGTGGGGAAACATTCAGTACTTC.

Here the CDR3 reads CASSQTEVREKLFF. In nucleotides, the CDR3 is TGTGCCAGCAGCCAGACAGAGGTTCGGGAAAAACTGTTTTTT. The rearrangement uses TRBV27 and TRBJ1-4, with D maybe TRBD1 (5 bases). Germline CDR1 and CDR2: MNHEY and SMNVEV (reference sequence). V shed 6 bases and J shed 8 bases, with 16 bases lying between them. This CDR3 comprises 14 residues. Full variable domain (rest looked up from reference TRBV27 and TRBJ1-4): EAQVTQNPRYLITVTGKKLTVTCSQNMNHEYMSWYRQDPGLGLRQIYYSMNVEVTDKGDVPEGYKVSRKEKRNFPLILESPSPNQTSLYFCASSQTEVREKLFFGSGTQLSVL.

The chain employs TRBV10-3 and TRBJ1-6, with D unresolved. Germline CDR1 is ENHRY and CDR2 is SYGVKD. The CDR3 runs to 14 residues. Trimming shortened V by 0 bases and J by 4 bases, and 4 bases separated the two germline ends. CDR3 coding DNA: TGTGCCATCAGTGAGTCCTCTTATAATTCACCCCTCCACTTT. Protein product: CAISESSYNSPLHF.

The CDR3 protein is CASTGTSGYNEQFF. In nucleotides, the CDR3 is TGTGCCAGTACAGGGACTAGTGGCTACAATGAGCAGTTCTTC. The rearrangement uses TRBV19 and TRBJ2-1; TRBD2 aligns across 8 bases. Germline V gives CDR1 LNHDA, CDR2 SQIVND (reference sequence). The CDR3 has 14 residues. The junction had 5 bases not matched to a gene; V was cut back by 7 bases and J by 3 bases.

The chain carries TRBV5-4 and TRBJ2-7; 13 nucleotides agree with TRBD2. The V gene's germline CDR1 is SGHNT and CDR2 YYREEE (reference sequence). After removal of 4 bases from V and 7 bases from J, the junction contained 8 bases not matched to a gene. The CDR3 length is 15 residues. CDR3 nucleotide sequence: TGTGCCAGCAGCGGGCGGACTAGCGGGAGAGTAGAGCAGTACTTC. This codes for CASSGRTSGRVEQYF.

This chain links TRBV29-1 with TRBJ2-5; 8 positions agree with TRBD1. The CDR3 is 15 residues long. With V trimmed by 3 bases and J by 2 bases, 8 bases remained unmatched. Germline assignment: CDR1 SQVTM and CDR2 ANQGSEA. The CDR3 nucleotides are TGCAGCGTTGAGCCCCCGGACAGGGCACAAGAGACCCAGTACTTC. This encodes CSVEPPDRAQETQYF.

The chain is built from TRBV29-1 and TRBJ1-3; D unresolved. Germline V lookup: CDR1 SQVTM, CDR2 ANQGSEA. With 8 bases removed from V and 1 base from J, the gap between germline ends came to 24 bases. The CDR3 spans 17 residues. As DNA, the CDR3 is TGCAGCCTCAGATGTCGATGCCCTAAGCGGTCTGGAAACACCATATATTTT. It yields the protein CSLRCRCPKRSGNTIYF.

The gene calls are TRBV30 and TRBJ1-5; the D gene is possibly TRBD1 (5 bases). The CDR3 is 14 amino acids. Germline CDR1 GTSNPN, CDR2 SVGIG (reference sequence). Trimming removed 2 bases at V and 0 bases at J, with 8 bases between. CDR3 coding DNA: TGTGCCTGGAGTAGGGGCCTTAGCAATCAGCCCCAGCATTTT. Its translation: CAWSRGLSNQPQHF.

This chain's CDR3 is CASSYGRQGAYGYTF. The DNA of the CDR3 is TGTGCCAGCAGCTATGGAAGACAGGGGGCCTATGGCTACACCTTC. The chain carries TRBV6-5 and TRBJ1-2, with 10 bases fitting TRBD1. Per the germline V gene, CDR1 is MNHEY and CDR2 is SVGAGI. The CDR3 runs to 15 residues. V lost 6 bases to trimming and J lost 4 bases; unmatched junction nucleotides: 8.

V usage is TRBV7-8 and J usage is TRBJ1-2; 9 positions match TRBD1. Germline CDR1 and CDR2: SGHVS and FQNEAQ. Trimming cost V 5 bases and J 3 bases; bases outside gene matches: 10. This CDR3 comprises 16 residues. The CDR3 sequence: CASSKVPGQGHYGYTF. In DNA, the CDR3 is TGTGCCAGCAGCAAAGTCCCGGGACAGGGACACTATGGCTACACCTTC.